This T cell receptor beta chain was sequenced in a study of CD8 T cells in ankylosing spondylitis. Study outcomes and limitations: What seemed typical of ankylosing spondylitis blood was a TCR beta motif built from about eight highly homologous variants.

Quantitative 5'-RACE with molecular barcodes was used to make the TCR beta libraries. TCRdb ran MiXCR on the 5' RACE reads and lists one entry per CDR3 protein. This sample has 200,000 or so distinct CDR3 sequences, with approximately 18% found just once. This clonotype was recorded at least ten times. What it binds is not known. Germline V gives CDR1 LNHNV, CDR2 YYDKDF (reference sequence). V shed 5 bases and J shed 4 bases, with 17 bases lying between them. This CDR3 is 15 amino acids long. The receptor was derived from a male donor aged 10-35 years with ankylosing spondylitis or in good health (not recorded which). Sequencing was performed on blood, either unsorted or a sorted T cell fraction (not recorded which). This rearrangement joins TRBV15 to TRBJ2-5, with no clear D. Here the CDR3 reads CATSEHRTSLETQYF. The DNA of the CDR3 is TGTGCCACCAGCGAACACCGGACCTCCCTAGAGACCCAGTACTTC.